The clone carrying this T cell receptor (beta chain) was found a few times. Its antigen remains unidentified. This sample was taken from a study of memory CD4+ T cells and cytomegalovirus serostatus. General study results and limits: Suggested: most of the CMV-linked TCR signature lies in CD4+ memory cells.

Germline loops: CDR1 LGHNA, CDR2 YNFKEQ. Germline trimming cut 1 base from V and 8 bases from J; bases unmatched to any gene: 9. This CDR3 contains 16 residues. The sort gate was single viable CD3+CD4+CD8-CD45RO+ cells for memory CD4+ T cells. The assay was immunoSEQ multiplex PCR, and TCRdb's table has in-frame clones only and misses some. Of about 29,000 clones in the sample, 70% to 80% were seen once. The chain uses TRBV4-2 and TRBJ2-1, with 9 bases matching TRBD1. Specimen: memory CD4+ T cells from blood. The TCR comes from an adult in good health and CMV-seronegative. CDR3 in amino acids: CASSQVPGQGAHEQFF. The CDR3 DNA follows: TGTGCCAGCAGCCAAGTCCCGGGACAGGGAGCCCATGAGCAGTTCTTC.